This T cell receptor (beta chain) was captured in a study of blood T cells in healthy people across ages (dated by TCRdb to the mid-2010s). About the full investigation: In model experiments, roughly one uniquely barcoded TCR beta cDNA molecule per two T cells was captured by template switching. Donors of different ages were randomly distributed across sequencing lanes to avoid experimental bias. Using deep sequencing normalized with unique cDNA molecular identifiers, the study measured how TCR beta repertoire diversity changes with age. The donors were split into four age groups: young (average 16 years), middle-aged (about 40), aged (around 67) and long-lived (82). Two additional independent replicas of 1 million unique cDNA reads from the same blood draw were analyzed for two donors (one aged 18 to 30 and one aged 80 or older).

The roughly 42 donors, aged roughly 6 to 95 years, were systemically healthy Caucasian individuals from Russia. Each donor gave ten milliliters of peripheral blood, collected into EDTA-treated Vacutainer tubes. PBMCs were isolated by Ficoll-Paque density-gradient centrifugation, with at least 7 million obtained per sample. Total RNA, at least 6 micrograms per sample, was extracted from PBMCs with Trizol reagent. The percentages of naive CD45RAhigh/CD27high T cells were determined by flow cytometry on a PBMC aliquot from every donor. Results the study describes overall, beyond this receptor: The CMV infection status of donors was not known, potentially confounding age-related changes in expanded clonotypes. As age increased, observed TCR beta diversity per million T cells dropped in a roughly linear way, and a significant reduction was already evident by age around 41. Estimates of total diversity from one million sequenced T cells were regarded as lower bounds and underestimates. Compared with the aged group, the long-lived group had more naive CD4+ T cells, fewer expanded clones and increased TCR diversity, a pattern suggesting age selection. Observed TCR beta diversity correlated strongly with the percentage of naive T cells measured by flow cytometry. Because profiling used bulk unsorted PBMCs, naive and antigen-experienced compartments could not be compared conclusively.

Germline trimming amounts to 3 bases on V and 6 bases on J, with 8 as the count of junction bases outside the gene matches. The germline V gene (reference sequence) supplies CDR1 DFQATT and CDR2 SNEGSKA. The CDR3 goes from the cysteine to the phenylalanine over 15 residues. The kept DNA is CDR3 alone, 45 bases in frame from the first base. The library was built by means of 5' RACE. Data came from an Illumina HiSeq 2500. A second PCR of about 6 to 11 cycles was performed with a sample-barcoded 5' primer and a J-beta primer mix. A template-switch 5' adaptor carrying 12 random nucleotides introduced a unique molecular identifier onto each TCR beta cDNA molecule. Each sample yielded at least 3 million CDR3-containing paired-end reads. The Mint cDNA synthesis kit, primed by a TRBC-specific oligonucleotide, was used to synthesize first-strand cDNA from all RNA. After uracil-DNA glycosylase treatment, a first 18-cycle PCR used universal primers M1SS and BC2_uni_R on all cDNA. In the paper's pipeline: Each sample was normalized by randomly selecting 1 million high-quality reads, each carrying a distinct molecular identifier. Reads sharing molecular identifiers were discarded rather than binned into consensus sequences. CDR3 identification, clonotype clustering and error correction used MiTCR with a Q25 quality threshold and the strictest error-elimination algorithm. A nonparametric unseen species model with Euler transformation was used to estimate a lower bound on total TCR beta diversity. The public reads were run again by TCRdb, first through fastp at Q25 and then through MiXCR, and only productive beta chains were kept. A single entry per CDR3 protein holds the most common genes and DNA from its merged rows. The V and J calls reflect TCRdb's pipeline rather than the authors' work. A total of approximately 700,000 distinct CDR3 sequences appear in this sample, 32% of them only once. The ten most abundant clones make up about 16% of the sample.

Regarding this clonotype: It has no known antigen specificity. Qualities for individual bases were not recorded, and no much larger clone is one base off.

The sequencing input was blood. The chain was built from TRBV20-1 and TRBJ2-1; TRBD2 fits 10 bases in the junction. The receptor comes from a woman of 80 years or more in good health. Donor details come from another sample of the same person, matched by shared clones. The sequenced DNA is TGCAGTGCTAGGTCTCTAGCGGGGGAGGGCAATGAGCAGTTCTTC. This translates into CSARSLAGEGNEQFF.